This T cell receptor beta chain was retrieved from a study of control samples from healthy donors and cancer patients. Measured with immunoSEQ multiplex PCR; TCRdb has only the in-frame clones, and not every one. The sample has about 220,000 clones, just under 95% seen once. V lost 5 bases, J lost 5 bases, and 11 bases stayed unmatched. The CDR3 has 15 residues. Germline lookup yields CDR1 SEHNR and CDR2 FQNEAQ (reference sequence). This receptor was taken from a man aged 50-59 years in good health. The source material was blood. J is TRBJ1-1 and V is TRBV7-9; TRBD1 matches 7 bases. CDR3 bases: TGTGCCAGCAGCCCAGGGGGTTTGACGAGGACTGAAGCTTTCTTT. Its translation is CASSPGGLTRTEAFF.